Listed below are T cell receptor beta chains from one sample, sequenced in a study of blood T cell repertoires in COVID-19. TCRdb's copy holds only in-frame clones and misses some; the assay was immunoSEQ multiplex PCR. Of approximately 390,000 clones in the sample, 88% were seen once. The sequenced material came from PBMCs or T cells enriched from blood (not recorded which). The receptor source for this set is a woman aged 40 to 50 with acute COVID-19. The conserved cysteine and the conserved F or W are not part of the CDR3 here.

J	V	CDR3
TRBJ2-2	TRBV9	ASSPSTGELF
TRBJ2-2	TRBV19	ASGGSANTGELF
TRBJ2-2	TRBV7-9	ASSYQWTGVATGELF
TRBJ2-2	TRBV5-1	ASSLSSGMMHTGELF
TRBJ2-1	TRBV5-1	ASSFRQGVGYNEQF
TRBJ1-4	TRBV19	ASSILLGSAGEKLF
TRBJ2-5	TRBV24-1	ATSEGLAGGQETQY
TRBJ2-7	TRBV3-1/TRBV3-2	ASSQEGARQGLYEQY
TRBJ2-3	TRBV28	ASSLRSRGGSDTQY
TRBJ1-2	TRBV3-1/TRBV3-2	ASSQVGGPLGGYT
TRBJ2-1	TRBV7-2	ASSFSGGSYNEQF
TRBJ1-1	TRBV19	ASRTGGGSEAF
TRBJ1-5	TRBV15	ATSRDWAVSNQPQH
TRBJ1-2	TRBV6-5	ASRRDSQDYGYT